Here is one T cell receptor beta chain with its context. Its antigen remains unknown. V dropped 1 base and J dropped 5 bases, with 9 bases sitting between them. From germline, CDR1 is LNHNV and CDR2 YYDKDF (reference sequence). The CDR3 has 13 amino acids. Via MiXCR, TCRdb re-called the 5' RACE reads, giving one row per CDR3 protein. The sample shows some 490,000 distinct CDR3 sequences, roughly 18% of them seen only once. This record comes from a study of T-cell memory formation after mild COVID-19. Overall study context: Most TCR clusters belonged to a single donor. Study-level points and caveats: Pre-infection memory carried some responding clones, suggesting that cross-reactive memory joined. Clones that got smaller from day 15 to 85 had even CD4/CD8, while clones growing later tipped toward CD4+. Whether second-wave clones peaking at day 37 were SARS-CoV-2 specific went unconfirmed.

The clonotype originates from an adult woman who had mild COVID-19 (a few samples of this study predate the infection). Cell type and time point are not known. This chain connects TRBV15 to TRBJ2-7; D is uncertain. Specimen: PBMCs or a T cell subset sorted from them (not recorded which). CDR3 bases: TGTGCCACCAGCAGAGCCCAGAGAAACGAGCAGTACTTC. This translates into CATSRAQRNEQYF.